These T cell receptor beta chains were read from a single sample in a study of blood T cell repertoires in COVID-19. The repertoire was sequenced with immunoSEQ multiplex PCR; TCRdb's copy has only in-frame clones and lacks some. The sample includes some 250,000 clones, about 86% seen only once; the top ten take roughly 5.7%. Sequenced: peripheral blood. These receptors were collected from a man older than 75 with acute or convalescent COVID-19. CDR3s include the opening cysteine and the closing phenylalanine or tryptophan. Each record gives: clone size, V gene, D gene, J gene, CDR3 protein, CDR3 DNA. A D gene is named only where the DNA matches it firmly. Clone sizes are given selectively: once, few, many, or a class where the clone is expanded.

clone size: NA
V gene: TRBV9
D gene: NA
J gene: TRBJ1-1
CDR3 protein: CASSVAPGMNTEAFF
CDR3 DNA: TGTGCCAGCAGCGTAGCGCCAGGGATGAACACTGAAGCTTTCTTT

clone size: NA
V gene: TRBV27
D gene: TRBD1
J gene: TRBJ1-5
CDR3 protein: CASSTGVRQPQHF
CDR3 DNA: TGTGCCAGCAGCACAGGGGTCCGGCAGCCCCAGCATTTT

clone size: NA
V gene: TRBV5-1
D gene: NA
J gene: TRBJ2-3
CDR3 protein: CASSLYRSTDTQYF
CDR3 DNA: TGCGCCAGCAGCTTGTACAGAAGCACAGATACGCAGTATTTT

clone size: NA
V gene: TRBV3-1/TRBV3-2
D gene: NA
J gene: TRBJ2-5
CDR3 protein: CASSQSEPGTQYF
CDR3 DNA: TGTGCCAGCAGCCAATCGGAACCGGGGACCCAGTACTTC

clone size: few
V gene: TRBV12-3/TRBV12-4
D gene: TRBD1
J gene: TRBJ2-1
CDR3 protein: CASRQTGLEQFF
CDR3 DNA: TGTGCCAGCAGGCAGACAGGGCTCGAGCAGTTCTTC

clone size: NA
V gene: TRBV28
D gene: TRBD1
J gene: TRBJ2-7
CDR3 protein: CASSEGGQATGEQYF
CDR3 DNA: TGTGCCAGCAGTGAGGGGGGACAGGCGACCGGCGAGCAGTACTTC

clone size: once
V gene: TRBV5-1
D gene: TRBD1
J gene: TRBJ2-7
CDR3 protein: CASSFAGTGAYEQYF
CDR3 DNA: TGCGCCAGCAGCTTCGCCGGGACAGGGGCGTACGAGCAGTACTTC

clone size: few
V gene: TRBV11-2
D gene: TRBD2
J gene: TRBJ2-4
CDR3 protein: CASSYASGRLDIQYF
CDR3 DNA: TGTGCCAGCAGCTACGCTAGCGGGAGGTTGGACATTCAGTACTTC

clone size: NA
V gene: TRBV29-1
D gene: TRBD1
J gene: TRBJ1-2
CDR3 protein: CSARQGAGYGYTF
CDR3 DNA: TGCAGTGCAAGACAGGGGGCTGGCTATGGCTACACCTTC

clone size: NA
V gene: TRBV28
D gene: TRBD2
J gene: TRBJ2-5
CDR3 protein: CATGGASGYQETQYF
CDR3 DNA: TGTGCCACCGGAGGGGCTAGCGGTTACCAAGAGACCCAGTACTTC

clone size: once
V gene: TRBV25-1
D gene: NA
J gene: TRBJ2-6
CDR3 protein: CASSRDSGANVLTF
CDR3 DNA: TGTGCCAGCAGCCGGGATTCTGGGGCCAACGTCCTGACTTTC

clone size: NA
V gene: TRBV10-3
D gene: TRBD1
J gene: TRBJ2-7
CDR3 protein: CAIREGQDRYEQYF
CDR3 DNA: TGTGCCATCAGGGAAGGACAGGACCGCTACGAGCAGTACTTC

clone size: few
V gene: TRBV7-9
D gene: NA
J gene: TRBJ2-1
CDR3 protein: CASSDSRGRHEQFF
CDR3 DNA: TGTGCCAGCAGCGACAGCAGGGGAAGGCATGAGCAGTTCTTC

clone size: NA
V gene: TRBV3-1/TRBV3-2
D gene: TRBD1
J gene: TRBJ2-7
CDR3 protein: CASSPGGISYEQYF
CDR3 DNA: TGTGCCAGCAGCCCAGGGGGAATCTCCTACGAGCAGTACTTC

clone size: NA
V gene: TRBV28
D gene: NA
J gene: TRBJ2-5
CDR3 protein: CASKIGGGETQYF
CDR3 DNA: TGTGCCAGCAAGATAGGAGGCGGGGAGACCCAGTACTTC

clone size: NA
V gene: TRBV27
D gene: NA
J gene: TRBJ2-5
CDR3 protein: CASSLAGAETQYF
CDR3 DNA: TGTGCCAGCAGTCTGGCGGGGGCAGAGACCCAGTACTTC

clone size: NA
V gene: TRBV19
D gene: NA
J gene: TRBJ1-5
CDR3 protein: CASSIDATGSFQPQHF
CDR3 DNA: TGTGCCAGTAGTATAGACGCGACAGGTTCTTTCCAGCCCCAGCATTTT

clone size: NA
V gene: TRBV14
D gene: TRBD1
J gene: TRBJ1-1
CDR3 protein: CASSRSDRANTEAFF
CDR3 DNA: TGTGCCAGCAGCCGCTCCGACAGGGCGAACACTGAAGCTTTCTTT

clone size: NA
V gene: TRBV7-9
D gene: NA
J gene: TRBJ1-6
CDR3 protein: CASTLLDRNSPLHF
CDR3 DNA: TGTGCCAGCACCCTGCTTGACAGAAATTCACCCCTCCACTTT

clone size: NA
V gene: TRBV28
D gene: NA
J gene: TRBJ1-2
CDR3 protein: CASRWSGQLYYGYTF
CDR3 DNA: TGTGCCAGCAGATGGAGTGGCCAGCTATACTATGGCTACACCTTC

clone size: NA
V gene: TRBV30
D gene: NA
J gene: TRBJ2-7
CDR3 protein: CAWSVYRSYEQYF
CDR3 DNA: TGTGCCTGGAGTGTATACAGATCCTACGAGCAGTACTTC

clone size: NA
V gene: TRBV28
D gene: TRBD1
J gene: TRBJ1-2
CDR3 protein: CASSPRGRGPYGYTF
CDR3 DNA: TGTGCCAGCAGTCCCCGGGGCAGGGGGCCATATGGCTACACCTTC

clone size: NA
V gene: TRBV28
D gene: TRBD1
J gene: TRBJ1-5
CDR3 protein: CASSLYGQGVGNQPQHF
CDR3 DNA: TGTGCCAGCAGTTTATACGGACAGGGGGTGGGCAATCAGCCCCAGCATTTT

clone size: NA
V gene: TRBV28
D gene: NA
J gene: TRBJ2-7
CDR3 protein: CASSSTGDLYEQYF
CDR3 DNA: TGTGCCAGCAGTTCAACAGGGGACTTGTACGAGCAGTACTTC

clone size: NA
V gene: TRBV4-2
D gene: TRBD1
J gene: TRBJ1-6
CDR3 protein: CASSQGPGQSNSPLHF
CDR3 DNA: TGTGCCAGCAGCCAAGGCCCGGGACAGTCAAATTCACCCCTCCACTTT

clone size: NA
V gene: TRBV19
D gene: TRBD1
J gene: TRBJ2-2
CDR3 protein: CASRLNRGTGELFF
CDR3 DNA: TGTGCCAGTAGGCTTAACAGGGGGACCGGGGAGCTGTTTTTT

clone size: NA
V gene: TRBV7-3
D gene: TRBD1
J gene: TRBJ1-2
CDR3 protein: CASSLGDRNNYGYTF
CDR3 DNA: TGTGCCAGCAGCTTAGGGGACAGGAATAACTATGGCTACACCTTC

clone size: NA
V gene: TRBV6-5
D gene: TRBD1
J gene: TRBJ2-7
CDR3 protein: CASREPGTGGMQYF
CDR3 DNA: TGTGCCAGCAGGGAGCCTGGGACAGGTGGAATGCAGTACTTC

clone size: NA
V gene: TRBV28
D gene: NA
J gene: TRBJ1-1
CDR3 protein: CASTSPGRVMTEAFF
CDR3 DNA: TGTGCCAGCACCTCACCCGGGCGGGTAATGACCGAAGCTTTCTTT

clone size: NA
V gene: TRBV7-9
D gene: NA
J gene: TRBJ1-6
CDR3 protein: CASIKPEPQDSSPLHF
CDR3 DNA: TGTGCCAGCATCAAGCCCGAACCCCAAGACTCTTCACCCCTCCACTTT

clone size: NA
V gene: TRBV19
D gene: NA
J gene: TRBJ2-5
CDR3 protein: CASLGGIPETQYF
CDR3 DNA: TGTGCCAGCTTAGGAGGGATCCCAGAGACCCAGTACTTC

clone size: many
V gene: TRBV19
D gene: TRBD1
J gene: TRBJ1-5
CDR3 protein: CASSIDQTGDQPQHF
CDR3 DNA: TGTGCCAGTAGTATAGATCAAACAGGGGATCAGCCCCAGCATTTT

clone size: once
V gene: TRBV19
D gene: NA
J gene: TRBJ2-7
CDR3 protein: CASSPIWGGDYEQYF
CDR3 DNA: TGTGCCAGTAGTCCCATCTGGGGGGGCGACTACGAGCAGTACTTC

clone size: NA
V gene: TRBV3-1/TRBV3-2
D gene: NA
J gene: TRBJ2-7
CDR3 protein: CASSNTQSSYEQYF
CDR3 DNA: TGTGCCAGCAGCAACACCCAGTCCTCCTACGAGCAGTACTTC

clone size: NA
V gene: TRBV18
D gene: TRBD1
J gene: TRBJ1-1
CDR3 protein: CASSPWDSVNTEAFF
CDR3 DNA: TGTGCCAGCTCACCATGGGACAGCGTGAACACTGAAGCTTTCTTT

clone size: NA
V gene: TRBV15
D gene: NA
J gene: TRBJ1-4
CDR3 protein: CATSREGGANEKLFF
CDR3 DNA: TGTGCCACCAGCAGAGAGGGAGGAGCTAATGAAAAACTGTTTTTT

clone size: NA
V gene: TRBV6-2/TRBV6-3
D gene: NA
J gene: TRBJ1-6
CDR3 protein: CASSSGQKKDSPLHF
CDR3 DNA: TGTGCCAGCAGCTCCGGACAGAAGAAAGATTCACCCCTCCACTTT

clone size: once
V gene: TRBV15
D gene: TRBD1
J gene: TRBJ1-6
CDR3 protein: CATSTRQGGPLHF
CDR3 DNA: TGTGCCACCAGCACCCGACAGGGAGGACCCCTCCACTTT

clone size: few
V gene: TRBV2
D gene: TRBD1
J gene: TRBJ1-4
CDR3 protein: CASRETGTVPTNEKLFF
CDR3 DNA: TGTGCCAGCAGGGAGACCGGGACAGTGCCAACTAATGAAAAACTGTTTTTT

clone size: NA
V gene: TRBV5-1
D gene: TRBD1
J gene: TRBJ1-1
CDR3 protein: CASSPSTGVGTEAFF
CDR3 DNA: TGCGCCAGCAGCCCGTCGACAGGGGTAGGGACTGAAGCTTTCTTT

clone size: many
V gene: TRBV19
D gene: TRBD2
J gene: TRBJ2-1
CDR3 protein: CASSIGSGRAQANEQFF
CDR3 DNA: TGTGCCAGTAGTATAGGTAGCGGGAGGGCCCAGGCAAATGAGCAGTTCTTC

clone size: NA
V gene: TRBV4-1
D gene: NA
J gene: TRBJ2-1
CDR3 protein: CASSGRVPPNEQFF
CDR3 DNA: TGCGCCAGCAGTGGGCGGGTCCCGCCGAATGAGCAGTTCTTC

clone size: once
V gene: TRBV7-9
D gene: NA
J gene: TRBJ2-5
CDR3 protein: CASRPDGGGPETQYF
CDR3 DNA: TGTGCCAGCAGACCAGATGGGGGAGGTCCAGAGACCCAGTACTTC